The 13 T cell receptor beta chains listed next were all sequenced from one sample in a study of monozygotic twins with inflammatory bowel disease. TCRdb reprocessed the 5' RACE reads, keeping one entry per CDR3 protein, no DNA. The listing contains approximately 210,000 distinct CDR3 sequences. The sequencing input was blood. The receptors shown here come from a human donor with ulcerative colitis or Crohn's disease, or a healthy co-twin of an affected twin (not recorded which).

The V gene is TRBV19, the J gene TRBJ1-5; the TCRdb D gene call, TRBD1, has no DNA to confirm it. The CDR3 is made up of 13 amino acids. Germline V lookup: CDR1 LNHDA, CDR2 SQIVND (reference sequence). CDR3 in amino acids: CASRSRDGQPQHF.

The CDR3 sequence: CASSLGLAGGSSYEQYF. This rearrangement joins TRBV9 to TRBJ2-7; no DNA is available, so the TRBD2 call from TCRdb remains unchecked. The germline V gene encodes CDR1 SGDLS and CDR2 YYNGEE. This CDR3 is built from 17 residues.

V usage is TRBV7-3 and J usage is TRBJ2-2; TCRdb calls TRBD1, which cannot be checked without DNA. CDR1 and CDR2 from the germline V gene are SGHTA and FQGTGA. CDR3 length equals 14 residues. The CDR3 spells CASSRTTTTGELFF.

The chain has TRBV4-3 and TRBJ2-1. This CDR3 is 16 amino acids long. Germline V CDR1 and CDR2: LGHNA, YSLEER. The CDR3 reads CASSLGPIGFLDEQFF.

The chain has TRBV28 and TRBJ2-1; TCRdb picks TRBD1, but there is no DNA to check that call. Germline lookup yields CDR1 MDHEN and CDR2 SYDVKM. This CDR3 is 13 amino acids long. CDR3 sequence reads: CASSQDSFNEQFF.

The chain links TRBV5-1 to TRBJ2-3. Germline V CDR1 and CDR2: SGHRS, YFSETQ. The CDR3 covers 13 residues. The CDR3: CASSLDLRDTQYF.

The rearrangement joins TRBV5-1 to TRBJ2-2. This CDR3 comprises 15 residues. Germline V gene lookup returns CDR1 SGHRS and CDR2 YFSETQ. The CDR3 reads CASSLRTDNTGELFF.

CDR3 sequence reads: CATSRPTEETQYF. V usage is TRBV15 and J usage is TRBJ2-5. The CDR3 has 13 residues. The germline V gene encodes CDR1 LNHNV and CDR2 YYDKDF (reference sequence).

The CDR3 is CSAISGLPDYGYTF. V gene TRBV20-1 combines with J gene TRBJ1-2. Germline V gene lookup returns CDR1 DFQATT and CDR2 SNEGSKA (reference sequence). The CDR3 covers 14 residues.

The chain is built from TRBV12-3 or TRBV12-4 and TRBJ2-4; the D gene TCRdb calls, TRBD2, cannot be checked with no DNA. This CDR3 has 14 residues. CDR3 protein: CASSSRVWRDIQYF.

The chain is built from TRBV19 and TRBJ1-5; the TCRdb call, TRBD1, lacks DNA for checking. The CDR3 contains 16 residues. Germline V gene lookup returns CDR1 LNHDA and CDR2 SQIVND (reference sequence). CDR3 loop: CASMTVTQGFNQPQHF.

The chain carries TRBV19 and TRBJ2-2; TCRdb lists TRBD2, though no DNA is available to test this call. The CDR3 has 17 residues. The V gene's germline CDR1 is LNHDA and CDR2 SQIVND (reference sequence). CDR3 protein: CASSATAGLANTGELFF. Filled out from reference TRBV19 and TRBJ2-2, the complete variable domain reads DGGITQSPKYLFRKEGQNVTLSCEQNLNHDAMYWYRQDPGQGLRLIYYSQIVNDFQKGDIAEGYSVSREKKESFPLTVTSAQKNPTAFYLCASSATAGLANTGELFFGEGSRLTVL.

This sequence joins TRBV6-5 and TRBJ1-5; the D call from TCRdb, TRBD1, cannot be confirmed without DNA. In germline, CDR1 is MNHEY, CDR2 SVGAGI. The CDR3 length is 14 residues. The CDR3 spells CASRYRTGDQPQHF.